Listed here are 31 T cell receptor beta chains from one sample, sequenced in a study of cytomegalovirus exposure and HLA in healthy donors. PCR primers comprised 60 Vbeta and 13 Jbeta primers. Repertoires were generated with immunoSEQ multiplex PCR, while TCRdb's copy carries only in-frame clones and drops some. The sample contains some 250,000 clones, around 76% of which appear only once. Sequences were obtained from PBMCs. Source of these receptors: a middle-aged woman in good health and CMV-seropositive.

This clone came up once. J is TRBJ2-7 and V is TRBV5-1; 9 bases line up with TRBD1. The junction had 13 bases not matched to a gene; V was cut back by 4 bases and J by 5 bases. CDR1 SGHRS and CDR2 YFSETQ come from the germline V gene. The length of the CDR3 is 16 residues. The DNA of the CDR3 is TGCGCCAGCAGCCTTATTCCCGGGACAGGGATCCACGAGCAGTACTTC. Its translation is CASSLIPGTGIHEQYF.

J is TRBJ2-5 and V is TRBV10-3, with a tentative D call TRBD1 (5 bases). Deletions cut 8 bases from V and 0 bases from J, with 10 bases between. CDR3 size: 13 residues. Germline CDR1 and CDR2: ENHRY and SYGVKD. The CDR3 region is CAIGAGYQETQYF. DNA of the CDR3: TGTGCCATCGGTGCAGGGTACCAAGAGACCCAGTACTTC.

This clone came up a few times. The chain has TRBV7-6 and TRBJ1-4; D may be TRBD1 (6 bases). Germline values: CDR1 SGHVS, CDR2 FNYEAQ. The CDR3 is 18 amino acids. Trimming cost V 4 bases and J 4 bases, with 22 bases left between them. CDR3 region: CASSWTAGDGRLNEKLFF. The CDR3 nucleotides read TGTGCCAGCAGCTGGACAGCGGGGGACGGACGGCTTAATGAAAAACTGTTTTTT.

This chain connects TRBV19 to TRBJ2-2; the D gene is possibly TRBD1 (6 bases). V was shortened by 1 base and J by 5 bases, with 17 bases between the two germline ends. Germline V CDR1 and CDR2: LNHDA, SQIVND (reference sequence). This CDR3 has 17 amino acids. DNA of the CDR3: TGTGCCAGTAGTATAGTAATGGGGGCAAAGAGGACCGGGGAGCTGTTTTTT. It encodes CASSIVMGAKRTGELFF. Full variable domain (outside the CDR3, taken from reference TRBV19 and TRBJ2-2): DGGITQSPKYLFRKEGQNVTLSCEQNLNHDAMYWYRQDPGQGLRLIYYSQIVNDFQKGDIAEGYSVSREKKESFPLTVTSAQKNPTAFYLCASSIVMGAKRTGELFFGEGSRLTVL.

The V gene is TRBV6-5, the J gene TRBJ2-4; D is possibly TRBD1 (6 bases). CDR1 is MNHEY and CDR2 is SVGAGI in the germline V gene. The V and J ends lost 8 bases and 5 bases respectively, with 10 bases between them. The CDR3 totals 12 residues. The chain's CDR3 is CASGRTENIQYF. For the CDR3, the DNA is TGTGCCAGCGGGCGGACAGAAAACATTCAGTACTTC.

In DNA, the CDR3 is TGTGCCAGCGGGGGGGACTTAGCGGCCCGACAATCCTACGAGCAGTACTTC. It codes for CASGGDLAARQSYEQYF. This chain connects TRBV7-2 to TRBJ2-7; 7 nucleotides line up with TRBD2. Germline CDR1 SGHTA, CDR2 FQGNSA. V was clipped by 8 bases and J by 1 base; unmatched bases: 17. CDR3 size: 17 residues.

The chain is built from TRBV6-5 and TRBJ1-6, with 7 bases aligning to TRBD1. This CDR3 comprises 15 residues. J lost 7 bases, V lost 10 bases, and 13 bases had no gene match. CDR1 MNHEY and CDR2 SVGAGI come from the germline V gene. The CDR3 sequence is CATTTATGSNSPLHF. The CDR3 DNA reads TGTGCCACCACGACAGCGACAGGGTCGAATTCACCCCTCCACTTT.

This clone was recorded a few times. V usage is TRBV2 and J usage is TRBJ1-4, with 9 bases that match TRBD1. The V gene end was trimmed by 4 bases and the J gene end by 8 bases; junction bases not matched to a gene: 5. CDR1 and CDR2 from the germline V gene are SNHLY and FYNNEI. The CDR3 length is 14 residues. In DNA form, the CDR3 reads TGTGCCAGCAGTGCGGGACAGGGTAGGGAAAAACTGTTTTTT. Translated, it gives CASSAGQGREKLFF.

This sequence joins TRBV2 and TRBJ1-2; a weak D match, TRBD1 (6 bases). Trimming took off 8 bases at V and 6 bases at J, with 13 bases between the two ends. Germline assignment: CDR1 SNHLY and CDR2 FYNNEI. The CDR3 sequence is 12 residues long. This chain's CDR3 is CASGIAGDGYTF. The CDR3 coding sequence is TGTGCCAGCGGTATAGCAGGGGATGGCTACACCTTC.

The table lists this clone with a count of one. In DNA, the CDR3 is TGCGCCAGCAGCCAGGGACAGGGGGCTACAACAGGGACCCAGTACTTC. It specifies CASSQGQGATTGTQYF. The J gene is TRBJ2-5, the V gene TRBV5-1; TRBD1 matches 12 bases. The CDR3 has 16 residues. Germline CDR1 reads SGHRS; CDR2 reads YFSETQ. J gave up 7 bases and V 4 bases, and 11 bases lay outside the gene matches.

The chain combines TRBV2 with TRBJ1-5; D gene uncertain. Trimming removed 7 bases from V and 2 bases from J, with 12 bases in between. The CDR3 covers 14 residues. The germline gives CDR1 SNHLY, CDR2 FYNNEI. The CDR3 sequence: CASTRMEGNQPQHF. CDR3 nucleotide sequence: TGTGCCAGCACCCGGATGGAGGGCAATCAGCCCCAGCATTTT.

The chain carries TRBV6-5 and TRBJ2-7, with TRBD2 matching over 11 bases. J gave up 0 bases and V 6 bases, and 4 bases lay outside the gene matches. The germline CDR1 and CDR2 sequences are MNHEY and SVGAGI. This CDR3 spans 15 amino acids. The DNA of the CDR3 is TGTGCCAGCAGAATTGGGACTAGCGGCTCCTACGAGCAGTACTTC. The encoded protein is CASRIGTSGSYEQYF.

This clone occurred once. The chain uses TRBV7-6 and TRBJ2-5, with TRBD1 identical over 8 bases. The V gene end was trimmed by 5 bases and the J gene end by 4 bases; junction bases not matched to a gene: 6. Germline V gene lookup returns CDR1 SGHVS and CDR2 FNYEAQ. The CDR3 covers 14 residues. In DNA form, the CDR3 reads TGTGCCAGCAGCGCCCTCAGGGGGCCAGAGACCCAGTACTTC. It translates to CASSALRGPETQYF.

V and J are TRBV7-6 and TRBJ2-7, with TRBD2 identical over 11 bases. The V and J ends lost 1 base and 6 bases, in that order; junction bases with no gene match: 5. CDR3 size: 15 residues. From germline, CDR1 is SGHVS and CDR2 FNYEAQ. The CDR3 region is CASSLVVAGGAEQYF. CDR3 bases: TGTGCCAGCAGCTTAGTCGTAGCGGGAGGGGCCGAGCAGTACTTC.

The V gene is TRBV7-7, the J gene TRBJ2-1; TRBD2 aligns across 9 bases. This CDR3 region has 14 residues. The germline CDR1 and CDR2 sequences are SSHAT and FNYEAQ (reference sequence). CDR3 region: CVSSLSGGTNEQFF. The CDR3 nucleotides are TGTGTTAGCAGCCTTAGCGGGGGAACCAATGAGCAGTTCTTC.

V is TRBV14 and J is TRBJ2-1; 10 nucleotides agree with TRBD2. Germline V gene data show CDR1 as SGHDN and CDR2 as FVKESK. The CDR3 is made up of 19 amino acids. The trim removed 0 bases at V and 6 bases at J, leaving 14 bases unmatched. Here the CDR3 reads CASSQDKGISGRAGNEQFF. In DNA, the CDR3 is TGTGCCAGCAGCCAAGATAAGGGGATAAGCGGGAGGGCCGGCAATGAGCAGTTCTTC.

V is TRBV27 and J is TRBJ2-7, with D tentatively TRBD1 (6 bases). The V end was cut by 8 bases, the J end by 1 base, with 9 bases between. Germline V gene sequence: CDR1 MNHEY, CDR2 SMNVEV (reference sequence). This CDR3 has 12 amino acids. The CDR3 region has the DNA TGTGCCAGCGGGGGCTTTTCCTACGAGCAGTACTTC. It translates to CASGGFSYEQYF.

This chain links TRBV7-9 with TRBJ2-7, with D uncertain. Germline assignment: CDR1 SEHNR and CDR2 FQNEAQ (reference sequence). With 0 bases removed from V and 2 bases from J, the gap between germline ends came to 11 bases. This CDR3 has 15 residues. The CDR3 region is CASSLAQAAPYEQYF. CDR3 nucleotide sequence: TGTGCCAGCAGCTTAGCGCAGGCAGCCCCCTACGAGCAGTACTTC.

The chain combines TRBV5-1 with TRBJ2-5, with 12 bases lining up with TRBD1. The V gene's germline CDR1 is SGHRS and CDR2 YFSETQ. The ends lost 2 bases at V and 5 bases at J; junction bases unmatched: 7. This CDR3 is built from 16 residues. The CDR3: CASSFTGTGGGETQYF. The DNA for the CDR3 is TGCGCCAGCAGCTTTACCGGGACAGGGGGCGGGGAGACCCAGTACTTC.

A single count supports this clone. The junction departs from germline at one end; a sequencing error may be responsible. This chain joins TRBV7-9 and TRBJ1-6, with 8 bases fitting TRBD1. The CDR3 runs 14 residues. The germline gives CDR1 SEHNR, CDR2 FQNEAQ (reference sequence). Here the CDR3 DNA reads TGTTCCAGCAGCTATCAGGGGGCATTTTCACCCCTCCACTTT. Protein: CSSSYQGAFSPLHF.

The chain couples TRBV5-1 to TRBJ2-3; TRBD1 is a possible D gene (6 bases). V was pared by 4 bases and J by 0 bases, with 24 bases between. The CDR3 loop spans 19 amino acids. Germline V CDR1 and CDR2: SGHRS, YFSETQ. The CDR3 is CASSLAGRGWFSSTDTQYF. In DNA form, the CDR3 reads TGCGCCAGCAGCCTTGCCGGCAGGGGCTGGTTCTCGAGCACAGATACGCAGTATTTT.

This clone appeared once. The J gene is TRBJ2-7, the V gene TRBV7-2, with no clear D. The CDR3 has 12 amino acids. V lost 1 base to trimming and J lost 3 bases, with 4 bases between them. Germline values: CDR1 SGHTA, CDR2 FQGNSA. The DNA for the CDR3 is TGTGCCAGCAGCTTAGGAGTCTACGAGCAGTACTTC. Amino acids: CASSLGVYEQYF.

DNA for the CDR3: TGTGCCAGTAGTTCAGGGGCTGAGACCCAGTACTTC. Translation: CASSSGAETQYF. The chain recombines TRBV19 with TRBJ2-5; the D gene is possibly TRBD1 (6 bases). This CDR3 has 12 amino acids. Germline-derived CDR1 and CDR2 are LNHDA and SQIVND (reference sequence). V was pared by 5 bases and J by 5 bases, with 9 bases between.

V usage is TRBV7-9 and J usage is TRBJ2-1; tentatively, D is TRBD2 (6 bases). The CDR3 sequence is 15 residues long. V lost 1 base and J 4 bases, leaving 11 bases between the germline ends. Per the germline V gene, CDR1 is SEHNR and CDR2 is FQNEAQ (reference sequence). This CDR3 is CASSLVGGSYNEQFF. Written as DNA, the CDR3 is TGTGCCAGCAGCTTAGTGGGGGGTTCGTACAATGAGCAGTTCTTC.

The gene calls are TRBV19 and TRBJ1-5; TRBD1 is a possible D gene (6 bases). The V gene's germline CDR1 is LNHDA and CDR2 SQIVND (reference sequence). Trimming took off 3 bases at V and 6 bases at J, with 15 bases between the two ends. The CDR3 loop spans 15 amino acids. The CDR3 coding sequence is TGTGCCAGTAGTATTCAACAGGGACGGGGTCAGCCCCAGCATTTT. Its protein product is CASSIQQGRGQPQHF.

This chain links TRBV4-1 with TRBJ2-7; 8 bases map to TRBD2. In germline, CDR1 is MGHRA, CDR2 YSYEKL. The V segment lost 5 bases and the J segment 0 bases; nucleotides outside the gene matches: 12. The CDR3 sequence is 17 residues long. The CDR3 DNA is TGCGCCAGCAGCTCCCGGGAGCGGGGGCCGGACTCCTACGAGCAGTACTTC. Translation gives CASSSRERGPDSYEQYF.

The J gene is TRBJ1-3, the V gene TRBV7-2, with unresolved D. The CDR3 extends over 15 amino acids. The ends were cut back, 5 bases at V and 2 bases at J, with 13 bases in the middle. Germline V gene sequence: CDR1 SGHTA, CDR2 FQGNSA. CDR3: CASSPAGGAGNTIYF. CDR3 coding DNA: TGTGCCAGCAGCCCAGCAGGCGGGGCTGGAAACACCATATATTTT.

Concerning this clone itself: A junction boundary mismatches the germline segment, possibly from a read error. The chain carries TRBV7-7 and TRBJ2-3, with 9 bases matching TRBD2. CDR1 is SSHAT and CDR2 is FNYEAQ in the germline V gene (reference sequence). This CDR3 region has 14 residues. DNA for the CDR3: TGTGCTAGCAGCCGGACTAGCGGCACAGATACGCAGTATTTT. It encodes CASSRTSGTDTQYF. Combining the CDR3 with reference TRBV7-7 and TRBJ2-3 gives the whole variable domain GAGVSQSPRYKVTKRGQDVTLRCDPISSHATLYWYQQALGQGPEFLTYFNYEAQPDKSGLPSDRFSAERPEGSISTLTIQRTEQRDSAMYRCASSRTSGTDTQYFGPGTRLTVL.

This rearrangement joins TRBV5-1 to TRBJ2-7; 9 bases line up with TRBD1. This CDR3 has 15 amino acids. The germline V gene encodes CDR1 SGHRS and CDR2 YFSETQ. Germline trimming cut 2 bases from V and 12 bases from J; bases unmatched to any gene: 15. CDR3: CASSFDGTGPVMVYF. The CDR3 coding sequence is TGCGCCAGCAGCTTTGACGGGACAGGGCCCGTTATGGTGTACTTC.

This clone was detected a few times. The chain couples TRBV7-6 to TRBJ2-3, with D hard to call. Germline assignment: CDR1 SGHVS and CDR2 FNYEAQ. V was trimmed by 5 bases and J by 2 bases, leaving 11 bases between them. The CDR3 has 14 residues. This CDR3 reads CASSRERFTDTQYF. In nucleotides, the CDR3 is TGTGCCAGCAGCAGAGAACGGTTCACAGATACGCAGTATTTT.

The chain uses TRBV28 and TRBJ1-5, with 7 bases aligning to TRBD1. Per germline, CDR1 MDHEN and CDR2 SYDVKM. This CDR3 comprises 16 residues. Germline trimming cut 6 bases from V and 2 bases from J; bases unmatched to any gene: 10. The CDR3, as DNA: TGTGCCAGCAGCCCTGCAGGGGGGCTGGGCAATCAGCCCCAGCATTTT. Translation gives CASSPAGGLGNQPQHF.